This T cell receptor beta chain comes out of a study of molecular identifiers for immune sequencing clone quantification (dated by TCRdb to between 2018 and 2020). Describing the broader study: For a replicate experiment, RNA from approximately 20,000 or 100,000 naive CD8 T cells was divided into five aliquots, and four of the five aliquots were sequenced. The study was a methods study using CD8 T cells to benchmark molecular-identifier clustering-based TCR repertoire sequencing (MIDCIRS) and TCR RNA copy counting.

Libraries of naive CD8 T cells were built from about 21,000 to 970,000 sorted cells, with 10%, 30% or 50% of the purified RNA used. Naive CD8 T cells, defined as CD8+CD4-CCR7+CD45RA+, were FACS-sorted into RLT Plus buffer on a BD FACSAria II. Detection sensitivity was tested by spiking Jurkat RNA equal to over 8 TCR copies' worth into samples containing about 20,000-1,000,000 naive CD8 T cells. CD8 T cells were enriched with RosetteSep CD8+ T Cell Enrichment Cocktail and Ficoll-Paque, followed by ACK red cell lysis. Many counts were recorded for this clonotype. This receptor's antigen is unknown. No clone much larger than this one lies a single base away; base qualities are absent. The investigation overall reported the following: In CMV-specific effector cells, over 98% of molecules were held by clones above 20 RNA copies, whereas under 1% of molecules were held by such clones in naive cells. When barcode sub-clustering was not used, chimeric consensus sequences inflated TCR diversity, with chimeras reaching as high as 47%. The naive libraries included spiked-in Jurkat TCR RNA (roughly nine copies' worth), and this Jurkat TCR RNA is not part of the donor repertoire. Spiked-in Jurkat TCR RNA equal to a single cell's worth was reported to be detectable even within one million naive CD8 T cells. Modeling gave 3 to 3.5 recovered TCR RNA copies per cell versus approximately 10 by digital PCR, implying roughly 29% capture efficiency. The sizes of highly expanded clones could end up underestimated when identical TCR molecules share a barcode.

Library construction relied on PCR. Sequencing took place on a NextSeq 500. Bulk TCR libraries were made following a previously described method, with the TCR primers given in Table S5. Total RNA was purified with the Qiagen AllPrep DNA/RNA kit. Before analysis, reads from multiple sequencing runs of the same library were pooled. As for how the authors treated the data: Reads were retained only if the reads had an exact TCR constant sequence, and the retained reads were trimmed to 150 nt and grouped according to their 12-nt molecular barcodes. Reads inside each barcode group were sub-clustered using a 15% Levenshtein threshold, and a quality-weighted consensus sequence was constructed for each RNA molecule. Non-functional sequences were discarded, and so were lower-count sequences lying one edit away from another sequence. Barcode sub-clusters with fewer than 20% of the maximum read count were removed, based on fitting two negative binomial distributions. TCRdb trimmed the raw reads at Q25, called clones with MiXCR and kept productive beta chains. Rows are unified per CDR3 protein, each entry keeping the most common DNA and genes. The V and J calls come from TCRdb's annotation, not from the publication. Counted in this sample were about 630,000 distinct CDR3 sequences; roughly 27% of them appeared once. Approximately 0.75% of the sample comes from the top ten.

The CDR3 spans 15 residues, from the cysteine through the phenylalanine. This entry keeps only the CDR3 DNA: 45 bases, framed from base 1. CDR1 SGHAT and CDR2 FQNNGV were looked up in the germline V gene. V loses 0 bases of germline sequence and J loses 4 bases, and the interval between the two ends is 12 bases. The sequenced sample consisted of naive CD8+ T cells from blood, with Jurkat cell RNA spiked in. The label giving this sample's cell subset or site can be read as: FACS-sorted CD8+CD4-CCR7+CD45RA+ naive T cells. The sequence joins TRBV11-2 to TRBJ1-1, and the D gene may be TRBD1, 6 bases matching. This sequence originates from a human donor in good health. Some libraries in this study had Jurkat cell RNA spiked in. The DNA reads TGTGCCAGCAGCTTAGATCCCCGGGGGCCCACTGAAGCTTTCTTT. This codes for CASSLDPRGPTEAFF. The CDR3, completed at both ends by the reference TRBV11-2 and TRBJ1-1 genes, gives the full variable domain EAGVAQSPRYKIIEKRQSVAFWCNPISGHATLYWYQQILGQGPKLLIQFQNNGVVDDSQLPKDRFSAERLKGVDSTLKIQPAKLEDSAVYLCASSLDPRGPTEAFFGQGTRLTVV.